These 5 T cell receptor beta chains were sequenced from one sample in a study of T cell changes during pregnancy in multiple sclerosis. Produced via immunoSEQ multiplex PCR; TCRdb's table is partial and in-frame only. The sample contains 65,000 to 70,000 clones, around 92% of which appear only once. This material consisted of peripheral blood, taken in the first trimester of pregnancy. Receptors originate from a female donor with multiple sclerosis, enrolled in a pregnancy study.

This chain connects TRBV7-6 to TRBJ1-3; 8 bases are shared with TRBD1. The CDR3 length is 14 residues. Germline values: CDR1 SGHVS, CDR2 FNYEAQ. Germline trimming cut 4 bases from V and 4 bases from J; bases unmatched to any gene: 3. The CDR3, as DNA: TGTGCCAGCAGCTCTCAGGGGGCCGGAAACACCATATATTTT. The encoded protein is CASSSQGAGNTIYF.

Comments on this clone: A junction end diverges from the germline sequence, so it may reflect a read error. This rearrangement joins TRBV5-1 to TRBJ1-1, with D possibly matching TRBD1 (6 bases). The CDR3 is 13 residues long. Germline CDR1 and CDR2: SGHRS and YFSETQ. DNA for the CDR3: TGCGCCAGCAAATTAAACCGGGACACAGAAGCTTTCTTT. As protein: CASKLNRDTEAFF.

The gene calls are TRBV19 and TRBJ2-7, with 8 bases lining up with TRBD1. CDR1 is LNHDA, CDR2 SQIVND, per germline (reference sequence). Unmatched junction bases numbered 1, after V lost 7 bases and J lost 5 bases. This CDR3 contains 11 residues. CDR3 bases: TGTGCCAGTAAACAGGGGGACGAGCAGTACTTC. Translating it yields CASKQGDEQYF.

The V gene is TRBV21-1, the J gene TRBJ2-5; the table's D call of TRBD1 was not tested on the DNA. TRBV21-1 is given as a pseudogene. The CDR3 sequence is 19 residues long. Here the CDR3 DNA reads TGTGCCAGCAGCAAAAAAAGTATTCCGAGACAGGCGTCTCTAGGGGGCCAGTACTTC. Encoded protein: CASSKKSIPRQASLGGQYF.

The chain links TRBV19 to TRBJ2-5, with 9 bases that match TRBD2. Trimming cost V 3 bases and J 2 bases; bases outside gene matches: 1. Germline assignment: CDR1 LNHDA and CDR2 SQIVND (reference sequence). CDR3 size: 14 residues. CDR3 residues: CASSIAGGQETQYF. Written as DNA, the CDR3 is TGTGCCAGTAGTATCGCGGGAGGGCAAGAGACCCAGTACTTC. The full variable domain, with the rest looked up from reference TRBV19 and TRBJ2-5, is DGGITQSPKYLFRKEGQNVTLSCEQNLNHDAMYWYRQDPGQGLRLIYYSQIVNDFQKGDIAEGYSVSREKKESFPLTVTSAQKNPTAFYLCASSIAGGQETQYFGPGTRLLVL.